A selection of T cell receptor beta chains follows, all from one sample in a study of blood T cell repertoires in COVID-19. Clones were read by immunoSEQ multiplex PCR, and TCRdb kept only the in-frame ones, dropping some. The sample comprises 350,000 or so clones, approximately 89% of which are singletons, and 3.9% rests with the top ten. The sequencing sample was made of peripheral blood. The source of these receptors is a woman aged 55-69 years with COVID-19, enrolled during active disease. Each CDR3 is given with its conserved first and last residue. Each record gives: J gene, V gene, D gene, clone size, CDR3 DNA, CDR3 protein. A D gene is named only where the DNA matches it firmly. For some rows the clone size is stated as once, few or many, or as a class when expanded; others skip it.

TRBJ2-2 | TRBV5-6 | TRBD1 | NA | TGTGCCAGCAGCTCAGACGGACAGGAGGTGTTGCCCGGGGAGCTGTTTTTT | CASSSDGQEVLPGELFF
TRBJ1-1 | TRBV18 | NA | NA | TGTGCCAGCTCACAGGGGATTGGCACTGAAGCTTTCTTT | CASSQGIGTEAFF
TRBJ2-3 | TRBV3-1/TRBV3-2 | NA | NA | TGTGCCAGCAGCCCTAGGGTACTAGCCCCCACAGATACGCAGTATTTT | CASSPRVLAPTDTQYF
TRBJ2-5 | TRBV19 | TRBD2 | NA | TGTGCCAGTAGGTCCGGGGCTAGCGGGTACCAAGAGACCCAGTACTTC | CASRSGASGYQETQYF
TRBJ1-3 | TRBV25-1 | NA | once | TGTGCCAGCAGTAGGGCAGGGGCGATATCTGGAAACACCATATATTTT | CASSRAGAISGNTIYF
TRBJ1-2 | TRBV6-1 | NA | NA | TGTGCCAGCAGTGAACGGGGGGACTGGCATGGCTACACCTTC | CASSERGDWHGYTF
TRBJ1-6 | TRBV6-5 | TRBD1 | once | TGTGCCAGCAGTCTGACAGGGTTGAGAAATTCACCCCTCCACTTT | CASSLTGLRNSPLHF
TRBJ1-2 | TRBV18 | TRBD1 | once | TGTGCCAGCTCACCCGGGACAGGGGGCGGTGGCTACACCTTC | CASSPGTGGGGYTF
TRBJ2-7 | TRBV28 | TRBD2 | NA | TGTGCCAGCAGTCTTCAGGTGGGGGGGTACGAGCAGTACTTC | CASSLQVGGYEQYF
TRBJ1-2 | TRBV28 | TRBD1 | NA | TGTGCCAGCAGGGATGGACAGGGGGCTTGGTGGGACTATGGCTACACCTTC | CASRDGQGAWWDYGYTF
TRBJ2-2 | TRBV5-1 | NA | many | TGCGCCAGCAGCCCGACAGCGATCGGGGAGCTGTTTTTT | CASSPTAIGELFF
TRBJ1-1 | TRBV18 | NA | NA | TGTGCCAGCTCACCAGGAGGGGAGACTGAAGCTTTCTTT | CASSPGGETEAFF
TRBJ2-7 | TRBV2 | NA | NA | TGTGCCAGCAGTCTCTCCGAGCAGTACTTC | CASSLSEQYF
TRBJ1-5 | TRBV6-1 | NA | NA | TGTGCCAGCAGTGAAGAAACAGGGCATATATATCAGCCCCAGCATTTT | CASSEETGHIYQPQHF
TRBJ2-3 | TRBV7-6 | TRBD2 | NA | TGTGCCAGCAGCTTGTTTAGCGGGAGCACAGATACGCAGTATTTT | CASSLFSGSTDTQYF
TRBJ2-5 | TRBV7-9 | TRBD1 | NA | TGTGCCAGCAGCTTCGGGACAGAATCGGAGACCCAGTACTTC | CASSFGTESETQYF
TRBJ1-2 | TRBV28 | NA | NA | TGTGCCAGCAGTTTTAGGGGGAAAAGGAATGGCTACACCTTC | CASSFRGKRNGYTF
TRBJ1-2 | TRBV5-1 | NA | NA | TGCGCCAGCAGCTCTACCGGGACATTTAATGGCTACACCTTC | CASSSTGTFNGYTF
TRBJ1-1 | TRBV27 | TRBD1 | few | TGTGCCAGCACCTCAGACAGGGGGGACACTGAAGCTTTCTTT | CASTSDRGDTEAFF
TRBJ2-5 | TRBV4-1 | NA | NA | TGCGCCAGCAGCCAAGTTGGGCGCCAAGAGACCCAGTACTTC | CASSQVGRQETQYF
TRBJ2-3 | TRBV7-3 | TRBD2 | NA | TGTGCCAGCAGGGGTAGCGGGGCGCAGTATTTT | CASRGSGAQYF
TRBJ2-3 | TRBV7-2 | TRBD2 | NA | TGTGCCAGCAGCCCACAAGCTCTAGCGGGCCCCACAGATACGCAGTATTTT | CASSPQALAGPTDTQYF
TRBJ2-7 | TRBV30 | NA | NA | TGTGCCTGGAGTGCAGGGCCCACCTACGAGCAGTACTTC | CAWSAGPTYEQYF
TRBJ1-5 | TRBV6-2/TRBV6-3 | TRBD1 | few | TGTGCCAGCAGTTCGGCCGGGACAGGGGGCAATCAGCCCCAGCATTTT | CASSSAGTGGNQPQHF
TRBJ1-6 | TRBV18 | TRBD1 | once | TGTGCCAGCTCACGGACGGACAGGGAAAGTTCACCCCTCCACTTT | CASSRTDRESSPLHF
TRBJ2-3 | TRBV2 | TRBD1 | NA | TGTGCCAGCACCCAGACAGGGTCAGCAGATACGCAGTATTTT | CASTQTGSADTQYF
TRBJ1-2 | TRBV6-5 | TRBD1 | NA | TGTGCCAGCAGTTCAAACCAGGGGGCGCTGGGCTACACCTTC | CASSSNQGALGYTF
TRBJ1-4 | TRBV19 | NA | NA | TGTGCCAGTAGCAATATCGGGACGGGAGGGGGAAAACTGTTTTTT | CASSNIGTGGGKLFF
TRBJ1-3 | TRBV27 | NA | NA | TGTGCCAGGGACCGGGGCGGGGAAGAGGGGCGCTCTGGAAACACCATATATTTT | CARDRGGEEGRSGNTIYF
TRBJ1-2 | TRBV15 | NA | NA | TGTGCCACCAGCAGAGCCGGACAAGGCTATGGCTACACCTTC | CATSRAGQGYGYTF
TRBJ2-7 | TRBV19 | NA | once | TGTGCCAGTAGTATAGAGCCAGAAAATCTCTACGAGCAGTACTTC | CASSIEPENLYEQYF
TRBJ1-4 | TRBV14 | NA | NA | TGTGCCAGCAGCCAAGTGGAGGCAGGGGTCACTGAAAAACTGTTTTTT | CASSQVEAGVTEKLFF
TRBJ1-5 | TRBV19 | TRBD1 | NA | TGTGCCAGTAGTACCAACCGGGACAGGGGGCAGGGGCCTAATCAGCCCCAGCATTTT | CASSTNRDRGQGPNQPQHF
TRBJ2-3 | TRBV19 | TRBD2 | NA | TGTGCCAGTAGTATGGGACTAGCGGGGGCTATTAGCACAGATACGCAGTATTTT | CASSMGLAGAISTDTQYF
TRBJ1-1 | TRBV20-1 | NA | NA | TGCAGTGCTGTAATGAACACTGAAGCTTTCTTT | CSAVMNTEAFF